This T cell receptor (beta chain) stems from a study of identifying expanded T cells in peripheral blood. The length of the CDR3 is 13 residues. Trimming shortened V by 1 base and J by 6 bases, and 10 bases separated the two germline ends. CDR1 GTSNPN and CDR2 SVGIG come from the germline V gene (reference sequence). The protocol was immunoSEQ multiplex PCR, while the TCRdb copy is restricted to in-frame clones and leaves out a portion. The sample lists around 100,000 clones, about 89% occurring once. Collection occurred without any documented infections or immune events in donors. Remarks on this clone: Its antigen is unidentified.

Overall study results and limits: Approximately two-week clone count variance significantly increased as total template count grew. Over approximately two and four weeks, about 15 and 19 clones changed, versus approximately 1.2 between replicates.

This TCR was sampled from a person aged 18 to 70 in good health. V is TRBV30 and J is TRBJ1-5, with D unresolved. Sequencing was carried out using blood. The CDR3 here is CAWSGREAQPQHF. As DNA, the CDR3 is TGTGCCTGGAGTGGTAGGGAAGCTCAGCCCCAGCATTTT.